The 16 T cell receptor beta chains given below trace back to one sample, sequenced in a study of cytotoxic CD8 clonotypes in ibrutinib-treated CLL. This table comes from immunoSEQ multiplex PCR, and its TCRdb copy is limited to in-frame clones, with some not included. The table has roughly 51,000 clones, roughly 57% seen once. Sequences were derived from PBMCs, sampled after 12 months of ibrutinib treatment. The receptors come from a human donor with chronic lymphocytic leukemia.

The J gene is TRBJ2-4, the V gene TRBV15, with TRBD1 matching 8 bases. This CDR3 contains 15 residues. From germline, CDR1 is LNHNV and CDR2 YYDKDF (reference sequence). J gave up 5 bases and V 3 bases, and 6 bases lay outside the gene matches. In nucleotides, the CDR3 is TGTGCCACCAGCAGTCGGGCCAGGGGGCAAAACATTCAGTACTTC. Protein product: CATSSRARGQNIQYF.

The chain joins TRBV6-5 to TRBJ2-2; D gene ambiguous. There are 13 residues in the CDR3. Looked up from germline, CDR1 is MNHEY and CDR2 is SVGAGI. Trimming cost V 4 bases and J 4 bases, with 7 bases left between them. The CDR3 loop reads CASSLRATGELFF. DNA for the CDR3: TGTGCCAGCAGTTTAAGGGCCACCGGGGAGCTGTTTTTT.

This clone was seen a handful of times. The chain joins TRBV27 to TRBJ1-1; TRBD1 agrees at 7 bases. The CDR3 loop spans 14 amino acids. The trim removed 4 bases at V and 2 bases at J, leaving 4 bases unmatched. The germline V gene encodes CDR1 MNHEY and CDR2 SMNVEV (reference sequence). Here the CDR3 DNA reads TGTGCCAGCAGTTGGGGAGGGGGCAACACTGAAGCTTTCTTT. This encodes CASSWGGGNTEAFF.

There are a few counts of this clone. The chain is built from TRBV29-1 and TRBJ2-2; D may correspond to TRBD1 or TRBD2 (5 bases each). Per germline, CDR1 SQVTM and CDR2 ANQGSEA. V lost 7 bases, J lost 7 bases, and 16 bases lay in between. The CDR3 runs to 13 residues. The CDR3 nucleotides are TGCAGCGCAACTCGAGGGGCGGGCGGGGAGCTGTTTTTT. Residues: CSATRGAGGELFF.

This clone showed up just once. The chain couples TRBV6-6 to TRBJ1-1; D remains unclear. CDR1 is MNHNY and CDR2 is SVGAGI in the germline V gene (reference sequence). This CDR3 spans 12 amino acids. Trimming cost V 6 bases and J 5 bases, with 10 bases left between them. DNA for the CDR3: TGTGCCAGCAGCCGGACCTATACTGAAGCTTTCTTT. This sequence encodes CASSRTYTEAFF.

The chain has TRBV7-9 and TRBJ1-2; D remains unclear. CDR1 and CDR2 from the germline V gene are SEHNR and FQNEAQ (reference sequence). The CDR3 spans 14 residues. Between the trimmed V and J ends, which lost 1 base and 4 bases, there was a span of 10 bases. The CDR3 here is CASSLVEGPYGYTF. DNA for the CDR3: TGTGCCAGCAGCTTAGTTGAGGGCCCCTATGGCTACACCTTC.

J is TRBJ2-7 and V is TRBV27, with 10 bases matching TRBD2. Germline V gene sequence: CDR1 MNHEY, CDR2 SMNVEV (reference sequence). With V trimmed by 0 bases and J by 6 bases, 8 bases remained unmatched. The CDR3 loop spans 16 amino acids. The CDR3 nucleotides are TGTGCCAGCAGTTTATCGATCCCTAGCGGGAGTGGCGAGCAGTACTTC. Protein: CASSLSIPSGSGEQYF.

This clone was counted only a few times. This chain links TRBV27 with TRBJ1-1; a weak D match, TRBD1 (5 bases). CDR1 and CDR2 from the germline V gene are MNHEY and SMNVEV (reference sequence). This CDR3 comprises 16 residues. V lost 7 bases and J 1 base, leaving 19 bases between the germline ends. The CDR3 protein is CASKSITQGGNTEAFF. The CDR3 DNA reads TGTGCCAGCAAGTCAATAACTCAGGGTGGGAACACTGAAGCTTTCTTT.

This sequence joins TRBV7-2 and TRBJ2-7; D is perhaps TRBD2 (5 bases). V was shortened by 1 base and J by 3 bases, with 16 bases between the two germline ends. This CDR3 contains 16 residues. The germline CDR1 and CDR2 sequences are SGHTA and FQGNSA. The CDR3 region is CASSLGRSAGRYEQYF. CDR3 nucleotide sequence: TGTGCCAGCAGCTTAGGGCGGTCGGCGGGCCGCTACGAGCAGTACTTC.

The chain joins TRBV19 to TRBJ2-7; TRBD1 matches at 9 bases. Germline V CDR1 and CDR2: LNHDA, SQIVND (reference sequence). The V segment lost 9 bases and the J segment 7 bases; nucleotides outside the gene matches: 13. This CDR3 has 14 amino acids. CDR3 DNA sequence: TGTGCCAGCCACACAGGACAGGGGCATCAAGAGCAGTACTTC. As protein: CASHTGQGHQEQYF.

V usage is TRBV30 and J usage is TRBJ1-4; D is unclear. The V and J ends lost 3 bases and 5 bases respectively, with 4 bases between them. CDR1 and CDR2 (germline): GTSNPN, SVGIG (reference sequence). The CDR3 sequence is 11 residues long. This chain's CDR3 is CAWSPNEKLFF. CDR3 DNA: TGTGCCTGGAGCCCAAATGAAAAACTGTTTTTT.

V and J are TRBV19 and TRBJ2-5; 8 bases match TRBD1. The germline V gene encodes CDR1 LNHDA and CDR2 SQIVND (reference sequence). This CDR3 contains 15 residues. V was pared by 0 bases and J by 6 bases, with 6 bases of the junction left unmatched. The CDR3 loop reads CASSIDRQGWQTQYF. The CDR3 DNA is TGTGCCAGTAGTATAGATCGACAGGGGTGGCAGACCCAGTACTTC.

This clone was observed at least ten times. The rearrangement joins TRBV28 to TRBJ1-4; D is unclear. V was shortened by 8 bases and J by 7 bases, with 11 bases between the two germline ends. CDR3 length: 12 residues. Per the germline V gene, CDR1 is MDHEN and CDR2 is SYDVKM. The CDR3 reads CASRRAGEKLFF. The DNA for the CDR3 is TGTGCCAGCCGTCGGGCGGGTGAAAAACTGTTTTTT. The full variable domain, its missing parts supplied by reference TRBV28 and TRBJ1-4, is DVKVTQSSRYLVKRTGEKVFLECVQDMDHENMFWYRQDPGLGLRLIYFSYDVKMKEKGDIPEGYSVSREKKERFSLILESASTNQTSMYLCASRRAGEKLFFGSGTQLSVL.

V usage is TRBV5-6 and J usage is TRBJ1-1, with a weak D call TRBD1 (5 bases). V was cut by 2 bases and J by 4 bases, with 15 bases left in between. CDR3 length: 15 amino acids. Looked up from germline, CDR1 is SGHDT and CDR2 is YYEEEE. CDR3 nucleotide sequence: TGTGCCAGCAGCTTCCTTGGGACCGGGGGCACTGAAGCTTTCTTT. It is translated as CASSFLGTGGTEAFF.

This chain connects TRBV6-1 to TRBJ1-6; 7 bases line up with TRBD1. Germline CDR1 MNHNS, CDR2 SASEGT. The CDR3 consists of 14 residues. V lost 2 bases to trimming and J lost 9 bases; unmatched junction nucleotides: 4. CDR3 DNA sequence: TGTGCCAGCAGTGAAAACAGGGGAAGTTCACCCCTCCACTTT. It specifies CASSENRGSSPLHF.

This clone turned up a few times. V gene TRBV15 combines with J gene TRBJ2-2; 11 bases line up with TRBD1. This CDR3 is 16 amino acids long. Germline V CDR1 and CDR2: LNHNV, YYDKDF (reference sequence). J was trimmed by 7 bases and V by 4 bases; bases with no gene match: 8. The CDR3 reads CATSTPGQGVVGELFF. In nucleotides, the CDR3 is TGTGCCACCAGCACACCGGGACAGGGGGTAGTCGGGGAGCTGTTTTTT. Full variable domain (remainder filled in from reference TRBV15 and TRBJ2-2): DAMVIQNPRYQVTQFGKPVTLSCSQTLNHNVMYWYQQKSSQAPKLLFHYYDKDFNNEADTPDNFQSRRPNTSFCFLDIRSPGLGDTAMYLCATSTPGQGVVGELFFGEGSRLTVL.